This T cell receptor (beta chain) comes out of a study of cytomegalovirus exposure and HLA in healthy donors. General observations from the study: Later on, an analysis tied roughly 17,000 TCR beta sequences to HLA alleles at 0.05 false discovery rate. Overall, 164 TCR beta chains were annotated as cytomegalovirus-associated.

Both 60 Vbeta primers and 13 Jbeta primers went into the PCR. This table comes from immunoSEQ multiplex PCR, and its TCRdb copy is limited to in-frame clones, with some not included. The sample comprises approximately 190,000 clones, 80% to 90% of which are singletons, and more than 1.5% rests with the top ten. CDR3 length equals 14 residues. CDR1 and CDR2 (germline): SGHTA, FQGNSA. Losses at the gene ends were 5 bases for V and 2 bases for J; bases not matched to a gene: 5. Remarks on this clone: The antigen is not known.

Sequencing was done on a sample of PBMCs. This receptor was obtained from a middle-aged man in good health and CMV-seropositive. The chain carries TRBV7-2 and TRBJ2-7; 8 nucleotides align to TRBD1. The CDR3 loop reads CASSIRQGPYEQYF. CDR3 in DNA: TGTGCCAGCAGCATTCGACAGGGGCCCTACGAGCAGTACTTC.